This section outlines one TCR beta chain sequence together with its context. The data were obtained in a study of blood T cell repertoires in COVID-19. V was clipped by 8 bases and J by 5 bases, with 18 bases between them. The CDR3 runs to 13 residues. CDR1 and CDR2 from the germline V gene are SQVTM and ANQGSEA. Profiled with immunoSEQ multiplex PCR; TCRdb holds only in-frame clones, not every one. The sample comprises 95,000 to 120,000 clones, just under 90% of which are singletons, and approximately 4.5% rests with the top ten. The source material was peripheral blood. This rearrangement joins TRBV29-1 to TRBJ2-5; D perhaps matches TRBD2 (6 bases). This receptor was taken from a woman in her forties or fifties with acute or convalescent COVID-19. CDR3 bases: TGCAGCCTCCGGCCCCTAGGAGGGGAGACCCAGTACTTC. This sequence encodes CSLRPLGGETQYF. Using reference TRBV29-1 and TRBJ2-5 for the parts outside the CDR3, the full variable domain is SAVISQKPSRDICQRGTSLTIQCQVDSQVTMMFWYRQQPGQSLTLIATANQGSEATYESGFVIDKFPISRPNLTFSTLTVSNMSPEDSSIYLCSLRPLGGETQYFGPGTRLLVL.